This is a list of T cell receptor beta chains from one sample in a study of response to subunit inactivated influenza vaccine. In TCRdb, the RT-PCR reads were re-called with MiXCR into one record per CDR3 protein. The sample consists of hundreds of thousands of distinct CDR3 sequences, roughly 13% of them appearing once. The starting material was PBMCs from blood, obtained about 40 days after vaccination. The source of these receptors is a man aged 45-65 years who received an inactivated influenza vaccine. CDR3s include the opening cysteine and the closing phenylalanine or tryptophan. The D gene is left open where the match is weak. Clone size is shown for a subset of rows, as once, few, many or a class of expanded clone.

J gene | D gene | V gene | clone size | CDR3 DNA | CDR3 protein
TRBJ1-5 | - | TRBV20-1 | many | TGCAGTTTAGGACACCTTTATAGCAATCAGCCCCAGCATTTT | CSLGHLYSNQPQHF
TRBJ2-5 | - | TRBV7-2 | few | TGTGCCAGCAGCTTACCCCGGACTAGGGGGCAAGAGACCCAGTACTTC | CASSLPRTRGQETQYF
TRBJ2-5 | - | TRBV14 | - | TGTGCCAGCAGCCGCCCTATAGGACTGACTCTCCAAGAGACCCAGTACTTC | CASSRPIGLTLQETQYF
TRBJ1-5 | - | TRBV19 | few | TGTGCCAGTAGTATAGGCCTCCTGGGAGGGGGTCGAAGACAGCCCCAGCATTTT | CASSIGLLGGGRRQPQHF
TRBJ2-1 | TRBD2 | TRBV4-3 | - | TGCGCCAGCAGCCAAGATCACCCTAGCGGCTACTACAATGAGCAGTTCTTC | CASSQDHPSGYYNEQFF
TRBJ2-7 | TRBD2 | TRBV28 | - | TGTGCCAGCAGTTCCCGGGGGGACGACTACGAGCAGTACTTC | CASSSRGDDYEQYF
TRBJ2-7 | - | TRBV2 | few | TGTGCCAGCAGTGAATATATCCCCGGGGGACCCTACGAGCAGTACTTC | CASSEYIPGGPYEQYF
TRBJ1-1 | - | TRBV27 | - | TGTGCCAGCAGTCCGGGGACGGCGATGAACACTGAAGCTTTCTTT | CASSPGTAMNTEAFF
TRBJ1-4 | - | TRBV12-3/TRBV12-4 | few | TGTGCCAGCAGTCTAGGACACCAAAATGAAAAACTGTTTTTT | CASSLGHQNEKLFF
TRBJ2-2 | - | TRBV9 | few | TGTGCCAGCAGCGTAGACCCAGTGACCGGGGAGCTGTTTTTT | CASSVDPVTGELFF
TRBJ1-2 | - | TRBV3-1 | many | TGTGCCAGCAGCCAAGGCCAAGGTGGCTACACCTTC | CASSQGQGGYTF
TRBJ2-7 | - | TRBV5-1 | - | TGCGCCAGCAGCTTGGACCAATACGAGCAGTACTTC | CASSLDQYEQYF
TRBJ2-2 | TRBD2 | TRBV4-3 | - | TGCGCCAGCAGCCAAGATTTGCGGCTAGCGGGTAGCACCGGGGAGCTGTTTTTT | CASSQDLRLAGSTGELFF
TRBJ1-1 | TRBD1 | TRBV3-1 | - | TGTGCCAGCAGCCCGAGAGGGAGGGACAGTGAAGCTTTCTTT | CASSPRGRDSEAFF
TRBJ2-7 | TRBD1 | TRBV28 | - | TGTGCCAGTCGCCGGGACAGGGGGCCATACGAGCAGTACTTC | CASRRDRGPYEQYF
TRBJ2-5 | TRBD2 | TRBV7-2 | few | TGTGCCAGCAGCTTAGGACGGGGGGCGGGAGGGTTGGAGACCCAGTACTTC | CASSLGRGAGGLETQYF
TRBJ1-4 | - | TRBV7-2 | - | TGTGCCAGCAGCTTAGCCGGGGGCGTTGGTAATGAAAAACTGTTTTTT | CASSLAGGVGNEKLFF
TRBJ2-1 | - | TRBV5-1 | many | TGCGCCAGCAGCTCCGTTTGGGGGGCTGAGCAGTTCTTC | CASSSVWGAEQFF
TRBJ2-5 | - | TRBV5-1 | - | TGCGCCAGCAGCTTGGCCGTGGCAGGGTTAGCAGAGACCCAGTACTTC | CASSLAVAGLAETQYF
TRBJ1-2 | - | TRBV27 | few | TGTGCCAGCAGTCCTCGAGGAGGCGGCTACACCTTC | CASSPRGGGYTF
TRBJ2-6 | - | TRBV11-2 | - | TGTGCCAGCAGCCATCACCCACAGCGTTTCTCGATGCCTGGGGCCAACGTCCTGACTTTC | CASSHHPQRFSMPGANVLTF
TRBJ2-3 | TRBD2 | TRBV20-1 | many | TGCAGTGCCCCCCCGGCCGGGGGAGGGATCACAGATACGCAGTATTTT | CSAPPAGGGITDTQYF
TRBJ1-6 | TRBD1 | TRBV12-3/TRBV12-4 | few | TGTGCCAGCAGTTTATGGGGACAGGGAAATTCACCCCTCCACTTT | CASSLWGQGNSPLHF
TRBJ2-5 | - | TRBV11-2 | - | TGTGCCAGCAGCCTCCTTTCTCCCGGTGGGCAAGAGACCCAGTACTTC | CASSLLSPGGQETQYF
TRBJ2-7 | TRBD1 | TRBV29-1 | few | TGCAGCGTTGAAGCTGGGGACAGGGGATTGTACGAGCAGTACTTC | CSVEAGDRGLYEQYF
TRBJ1-6 | - | TRBV25-1 | - | TGTGCCAGCAGTGAATATAAGCACGATTCACCCCTCCACTTT | CASSEYKHDSPLHF